These 18 T cell receptor beta chains were all obtained from the same sample, sequenced in a study of cytomegalovirus exposure and HLA in healthy donors (dated by TCRdb to the late 2010s). Libraries were made using the immunoSEQ multiplex PCR assay. For the multiplex PCR, a mixture combining 60 forward primers for TCR Vbeta segments and 13 reverse primers for TCR Jbeta segments was used. This is the immuneACCESS table as TCRdb keeps it, with only in-frame sequences that have V and J called. A part of the clones is gone; compared with another copy, unresolved V genes explain less than half, and the rest is unexplained. In all, the sample holds around 88,000 clones, and approximately 81% of those were seen once. Clones ranked in the top ten supply approximately 4% of the sample. The material sequenced was PBMCs. All receptors derive from a woman between 40 and 55 years old in good health and CMV-seropositive.

The chain's CDR3 is CASSPWTANYGYTF. For the CDR3, the DNA is TGTGCCAGCTCACCCTGGACAGCTAACTATGGCTACACCTTC. The V and J genes are TRBV18 and TRBJ1-2; maybe TRBD1 (6 bases). Germline V gene data show CDR1 as KGHSH and CDR2 as LQKENI. The CDR3 runs 14 residues. Trimming stripped 3 bases from V and 0 bases from J, with 8 bases between. The full variable domain, completed using reference TRBV18 and TRBJ1-2, is NAGVMQNPRHLVRRRGQEARLRCSPMKGHSHVYWYRQLPEEGLKFMVYLQKENIIDESGMPKERFSAEFPKEGPSILRIQQVVRGDSAAYFCASSPWTANYGYTFGSGTRLTVV.

This rearrangement joins TRBV2 to TRBJ2-1; 8 bases map to TRBD2. The germline CDR1 and CDR2 sequences are SNHLY and FYNNEI. The CDR3 runs 16 residues. The V and J ends lost 4 bases and 1 base, in that order; junction bases with no gene match: 6. The CDR3 here is CASSGELAVSYNEQFF. For the CDR3, the DNA is TGTGCCAGCAGTGGGGAACTAGCGGTTTCCTACAATGAGCAGTTCTTC.

The rearrangement uses TRBV30 and TRBJ1-4; D uncertain. The V and J ends lost 1 base and 7 bases respectively, with 7 bases between them. Germline-derived CDR1 and CDR2 are GTSNPN and SVGIG (reference sequence). This CDR3 spans 12 amino acids. In nucleotides, the CDR3 is TGTGCCTGGAGTGGGGAGGTTGAAAAACTGTTTTTT. Amino acids: CAWSGEVEKLFF.

The rearrangement uses TRBV19 and TRBJ2-7, with 11 bases aligning to TRBD1. V was clipped by 4 bases and J by 3 bases; unmatched bases: 2. This CDR3 is built from 14 residues. Germline assignment: CDR1 LNHDA and CDR2 SQIVND (reference sequence). CDR3 bases: TGTGCCAGTAGTACGGGACAGGGGGGCTACGAGCAGTACTTC. This sequence encodes CASSTGQGGYEQYF.

The chain recombines TRBV18 with TRBJ2-7; 9 bases line up with TRBD2. Germline CDR1 and CDR2: KGHSH and LQKENI. V gave up 3 bases and J gave up 3 bases; unmatched junction bases: 6. The CDR3 is 15 amino acids. The CDR3 is CASSPSLAGDYEQYF. The CDR3 nucleotides read TGTGCCAGCTCACCTTCGTTAGCGGGGGACTACGAGCAGTACTTC.

In the case of this clone: Within the sample, other DNA sequences also encode this same CDR3. CDR3 DNA sequence: TGTGCCAGTAGCCAGGATAGGGGGGGAAACACCATATATTTT. Translation gives CASSQDRGGNTIYF. The gene calls are TRBV19 and TRBJ1-3, with D tentatively TRBD1 (6 bases). The CDR3 sequence is 14 residues long. V was shortened by 6 bases and J by 4 bases, with 13 bases between the two germline ends. Germline CDR1 LNHDA, CDR2 SQIVND (reference sequence).

The chain carries TRBV5-1 and TRBJ2-3, with 11 nucleotides matching TRBD2. The CDR3 sequence is 16 residues long. Germline CDR1 reads SGHRS; CDR2 reads YFSETQ. J gave up 6 bases and V 4 bases, and 10 bases lay outside the gene matches. This CDR3 reads CASSPTTSGNMDTQYF. DNA of the CDR3: TGCGCCAGCAGCCCTACGACTAGCGGGAATATGGATACGCAGTATTTT. Drawing the rest from reference TRBV5-1 and TRBJ2-3, the complete variable domain is KAGVTQTPRYLIKTRGQQVTLSCSPISGHRSVSWYQQTPGQGLQFLFEYFSETQRNKGNFPGRFSGRQFSNSRSEMNVSTLELGDSALYLCASSPTTSGNMDTQYFGPGTRLTVL.

CDR3 loop: CASSLQLAGTSTDTQYF. CDR3 bases: TGTGCCAGCAGTTTACAGCTAGCGGGGACTAGCACAGATACGCAGTATTTT. The rearrangement joins TRBV28 to TRBJ2-3; TRBD2 matches at 9 bases. With 2 bases clipped from V and 0 bases from J, the junction kept 6 bases outside the gene matches. The CDR3 loop spans 17 amino acids. CDR1 is MDHEN and CDR2 is SYDVKM in the germline V gene.

The J gene is TRBJ1-2, the V gene TRBV12-5, with a tentative D call TRBD1 (5 bases). Germline-derived CDR1 and CDR2 are LGHNT and FRNRAP. The CDR3 totals 14 residues. V lost 4 bases and J 6 bases, leaving 15 bases between the germline ends. The CDR3 spells CASGSRTGTDGYTF. The CDR3 DNA is TGTGCTAGTGGTTCACGGACGGGGACTGATGGCTACACCTTC.

In DNA, the CDR3 is TGTGCCAGCAGTGAATTACTAGCGGGAATTAATGAGCAGTTCTTC. This encodes CASSELLAGINEQFF. V is TRBV2 and J is TRBJ2-1, with 10 bases aligning to TRBD2. V was clipped by 2 bases and J by 7 bases; unmatched bases: 5. From germline, CDR1 is SNHLY and CDR2 FYNNEI. CDR3 size: 15 residues.

The rearrangement joins TRBV5-6 to TRBJ2-3; unclear D gene. V was shortened by 1 base and J by 0 bases, with 9 bases between the two germline ends. This CDR3 spans 15 amino acids. CDR1 and CDR2 (germline): SGHDT, YYEEEE. CDR3 in DNA: TGTGCCAGCAGCTTGAACACATTTAGCACAGATACGCAGTATTTT. Translating it yields CASSLNTFSTDTQYF.

V is TRBV2 and J is TRBJ2-4; TRBD2 aligns across 8 bases. The CDR3 consists of 13 residues. Germline trimming cut 8 bases from V and 4 bases from J; bases unmatched to any gene: 4. In germline, CDR1 is SNHLY, CDR2 FYNNEI. For the CDR3, the DNA is TGTGCCAGCGTAGGACTAGCTAAAAACATTCAGTACTTC. Translated, it gives CASVGLAKNIQYF.

There are a few counts of this clone. The chain is built from TRBV7-2 and TRBJ2-1; the D is unclear. V dropped 5 bases and J dropped 8 bases, with 16 bases sitting between them. Germline CDR1 SGHTA, CDR2 FQGNSA. The CDR3 is 14 residues long. The CDR3 bases are TGTGCCAGCAGCCAATCCCCCCCCGCGTATGAGCAGTTCTTC. Protein product: CASSQSPPAYEQFF.

This chain joins TRBV5-6 and TRBJ2-1; 14 nucleotides line up with TRBD2. CDR1 is SGHDT, CDR2 YYEEEE, per germline. After removal of 2 bases from V and 8 bases from J, the junction contained 6 bases not matched to a gene. The CDR3 loop spans 16 amino acids. The CDR3 is CASSLEGLAGDYEQFF. CDR3 bases: TGTGCCAGCAGCTTAGAGGGACTAGCGGGAGACTATGAGCAGTTCTTC.

The chain combines TRBV2 with TRBJ1-3, with D possibly matching TRBD1 (5 bases). V lost 4 bases and J lost 1, with 14 bases in between. The CDR3 is made up of 16 amino acids. Germline lookup yields CDR1 SNHLY and CDR2 FYNNEI. DNA of the CDR3: TGTGCCAGCAGTGCGTGGGAAGGGGCGTCTGGAAACACCATATATTTT. It codes for CASSAWEGASGNTIYF.

This clone occurred a few times. The V and J genes are TRBV28 and TRBJ1-5, with D perhaps TRBD1 (5 bases). Per the germline V gene, CDR1 is MDHEN and CDR2 is SYDVKM. The CDR3 sequence is 17 residues long. Deletions cut 6 bases from V and 0 bases from J, with 18 bases between. The chain's CDR3 is CASRAPGLDYSNQPQHF. In DNA, the CDR3 is TGTGCCAGCAGAGCCCCGGGACTAGACTATAGCAATCAGCCCCAGCATTTT.

The J gene is TRBJ2-5, the V gene TRBV2; TRBD1 matches at 7 bases. Trimming took 3 bases from V and 3 from J; bases not matched to a gene: 4. The CDR3 length is 14 residues. CDR1 is SNHLY, CDR2 FYNNEI, per germline. The CDR3 loop reads CASSERQGKETQYF. The DNA for the CDR3 is TGTGCCAGCAGTGAGAGACAGGGTAAAGAGACCCAGTACTTC.

This sequence joins TRBV5-1 and TRBJ2-5; 15 bases are a match to TRBD2. Germline CDR1 reads SGHRS; CDR2 reads YFSETQ. The CDR3 is 18 residues long. The V gene end was trimmed by 0 bases and the J gene end by 0 bases; junction bases not matched to a gene: 3. Here the CDR3 DNA reads TGCGCCAGCAGCTTGGGGACTAGCGGGGGGGTCTACCAAGAGACCCAGTACTTC. Its protein product is CASSLGTSGGVYQETQYF.